This is a list of T cell receptor beta chains from one sample in a study of CD8+ T cells in alopecia areata. This table comes from immunoSEQ multiplex PCR, and its TCRdb copy is limited to in-frame clones, with some not included. Of around 300,000 clones in the sample, about three fifths were seen once. The source material was CD4+ T cells sorted from blood, sampled at week 52, from a patient treated with tofacitinib. These TCRs come from a human donor with alopecia areata. The CDR3 runs from the conserved cysteine through the conserved F or W. Each record gives: CDR3 protein, CDR3 DNA, J gene, D gene, clone size, V gene. A D gene is named only where the DNA matches it firmly. Size is stated for part of the rows, as once, few or many counts, or as a class when the clone is expanded.

CDR3 protein: CASSENAAVRNTQYF
CDR3 DNA: TGTGCCAGCAGCGAGAACGCGGCGGTGAGGAATACGCAGTATTTT
J gene: TRBJ2-3
D gene: NA
clone size: NA
V gene: TRBV4-2

CDR3 protein: CASSPAGTGDLYGYTF
CDR3 DNA: TGCGCCAGCAGCCCAGCCGGGACAGGAGACCTCTATGGCTACACCTTC
J gene: TRBJ1-2
D gene: TRBD1
clone size: few
V gene: TRBV5-1

CDR3 protein: CASSQDPVGQPQHF
CDR3 DNA: TGTGCCAGCAGCCAAGATCCGGTCGGTCAGCCCCAGCATTTT
J gene: TRBJ1-5
D gene: NA
clone size: NA
V gene: TRBV4-1

CDR3 protein: CASSYSRSYNSPLHF
CDR3 DNA: TGTGCCAGCAGTTACTCCCGGTCCTATAATTCACCCCTCCACTTT
J gene: TRBJ1-6
D gene: NA
clone size: few
V gene: TRBV6-6

CDR3 protein: CSARGAGSYNEQFF
CDR3 DNA: TGCAGCGCTAGGGGCGCGGGCTCCTACAATGAGCAGTTCTTC
J gene: TRBJ2-1
D gene: NA
clone size: few
V gene: TRBV29-1

CDR3 protein: CAWRSLVRAEAFF
CDR3 DNA: TGTGCCTGGAGGTCCCTAGTCCGGGCTGAAGCTTTCTTT
J gene: TRBJ1-1
D gene: NA
clone size: NA
V gene: TRBV30

CDR3 protein: CAFLPSGVSYEQYF
CDR3 DNA: TGTGCCTTTCTCCCCAGCGGGGTATCCTACGAGCAGTACTTC
J gene: TRBJ2-7
D gene: TRBD2
clone size: few
V gene: TRBV30

CDR3 protein: CASSGGQGRSSYNEQFF
CDR3 DNA: TGTGCCAGCAGCGGGGGACAGGGAAGGAGCTCCTACAATGAGCAGTTCTTC
J gene: TRBJ2-1
D gene: TRBD1
clone size: NA
V gene: TRBV5-6

CDR3 protein: CASSLLGRISTDTQYF
CDR3 DNA: TGCGCCAGCAGCTTGTTGGGCCGGATATCGACAGATACGCAGTATTTT
J gene: TRBJ2-3
D gene: NA
clone size: few
V gene: TRBV5-1

CDR3 protein: CASSLRSYGYTF
CDR3 DNA: TGTGCCAGCAGCCTAAGATCCTATGGCTACACCTTC
J gene: TRBJ1-2
D gene: NA
clone size: few
V gene: TRBV7-2

CDR3 protein: CASSLARDSPLHF
CDR3 DNA: TGTGCCAGCAGCTTGGCGAGGGACTCACCCCTCCACTTT
J gene: TRBJ1-6
D gene: NA
clone size: NA
V gene: TRBV7-3

CDR3 protein: CASRARQPPEKLFF
CDR3 DNA: TGTGCCAGCAGGGCCAGACAACCTCCTGAAAAACTGTTTTTT
J gene: TRBJ1-4
D gene: NA
clone size: NA
V gene: TRBV6-5

CDR3 protein: CASSLAISYNEQFF
CDR3 DNA: TGTGCCAGCAGCTTAGCGATCAGTTACAATGAGCAGTTCTTC
J gene: TRBJ2-1
D gene: NA
clone size: once
V gene: TRBV7-2

CDR3 protein: CSVEFARGDGYTF
CDR3 DNA: TGCAGCGTTGAGTTCGCCAGGGGGGATGGCTACACCTTC
J gene: TRBJ1-2
D gene: TRBD1
clone size: NA
V gene: TRBV29-1

CDR3 protein: CAISDIRDRGPYEQYF
CDR3 DNA: TGTGCCATCAGTGATATTCGGGACAGGGGGCCCTACGAGCAGTACTTC
J gene: TRBJ2-7
D gene: TRBD1
clone size: few
V gene: TRBV10-3

CDR3 protein: CASSLGRSNYGYTF
CDR3 DNA: TGTGCCAGCAGCTTAGGCAGGTCCAACTATGGCTACACCTTC
J gene: TRBJ1-2
D gene: NA
clone size: NA
V gene: TRBV5-6

CDR3 protein: CASSQDRVYNEQFF
CDR3 DNA: TGCGCCAGCAGCCAAGACAGGGTTTACAATGAGCAGTTCTTC
J gene: TRBJ2-1
D gene: NA
clone size: few
V gene: TRBV4-1

CDR3 protein: CASSPQTGTPSSYEQYF
CDR3 DNA: TGTGCCAGCAGCCCCCAAACCGGGACGCCGAGCTCCTACGAGCAGTACTTC
J gene: TRBJ2-7
D gene: NA
clone size: NA
V gene: TRBV14

CDR3 protein: CASQGTGVSYGYTF
CDR3 DNA: TGTGCCAGCCAGGGGACAGGCGTTTCCTATGGCTACACCTTC
J gene: TRBJ1-2
D gene: TRBD1
clone size: NA
V gene: TRBV7-9

CDR3 protein: CASSVTVNTEAFF
CDR3 DNA: TGTGCCAGCAGCGTAACGGTGAACACTGAAGCTTTCTTT
J gene: TRBJ1-1
D gene: NA
clone size: NA
V gene: TRBV9

CDR3 protein: CAWALGFMNTEAFF
CDR3 DNA: TGTGCCTGGGCGCTTGGGTTCATGAACACTGAAGCTTTCTTT
J gene: TRBJ1-1
D gene: NA
clone size: once
V gene: TRBV30

CDR3 protein: CASSHRETQYF
CDR3 DNA: TGTGCCAGCAGCCACAGGGAAACCCAGTACTTC
J gene: TRBJ2-5
D gene: NA
clone size: few
V gene: TRBV13

CDR3 protein: CASSYDRNEQYF
CDR3 DNA: TGTGCCAGCTCATATGACAGGAACGAGCAGTACTTC
J gene: TRBJ2-7
D gene: NA
clone size: NA
V gene: TRBV18

CDR3 protein: CASSGDREGETQYF
CDR3 DNA: TGTGCCAGCAGTGGGGACAGGGAAGGGGAGACCCAGTACTTC
J gene: TRBJ2-5
D gene: TRBD1
clone size: few
V gene: TRBV6-6

CDR3 protein: CAWTGRAKNEQFF
CDR3 DNA: TGTGCCTGGACGGGCAGGGCGAAGAATGAGCAGTTCTTC
J gene: TRBJ2-1
D gene: NA
clone size: NA
V gene: TRBV30

CDR3 protein: CASSEEGYSPLHF
CDR3 DNA: TGTGCCAGCAGTGAAGAAGGATATTCACCCCTCCACTTT
J gene: TRBJ1-6
D gene: NA
clone size: NA
V gene: TRBV2

CDR3 protein: CASSQDLGRTQHF
CDR3 DNA: TGCGCCAGCAGCCAAGATTTGGGCCGAACCCAGCATTTT
J gene: TRBJ1-5
D gene: NA
clone size: NA
V gene: TRBV4-1

CDR3 protein: CASRGWGSQETQYF
CDR3 DNA: TGCGCCAGCAGGGGGTGGGGGTCCCAAGAGACCCAGTACTTC
J gene: TRBJ2-5
D gene: NA
clone size: NA
V gene: TRBV5-1

CDR3 protein: CAISVDSSYNEQFF
CDR3 DNA: TGTGCCATCAGTGTTGATAGCTCCTACAATGAGCAGTTCTTC
J gene: TRBJ2-1
D gene: NA
clone size: NA
V gene: TRBV10-3

CDR3 protein: CSVPSLAGGQETQYF
CDR3 DNA: TGCAGCGTCCCCTCGCTAGCGGGGGGGCAAGAGACCCAGTACTTC
J gene: TRBJ2-5
D gene: TRBD2
clone size: NA
V gene: TRBV29-1

CDR3 protein: CSATPGRDYGYTF
CDR3 DNA: TGCAGCGCCACCCCAGGGAGGGACTATGGCTACACCTTC
J gene: TRBJ1-2
D gene: NA
clone size: NA
V gene: TRBV29-1

CDR3 protein: CASSLAGGPFF
CDR3 DNA: TGTGCCAGCAGTCTAGCGGGGGGGCCGTTCTTC
J gene: TRBJ2-1
D gene: TRBD2
clone size: once
V gene: TRBV2

CDR3 protein: CSVVYRALNTEAFF
CDR3 DNA: TGCAGCGTGGTTTACAGAGCTTTGAACACTGAAGCTTTCTTT
J gene: TRBJ1-1
D gene: NA
clone size: NA
V gene: TRBV29-1

CDR3 protein: CASSSNRLAENTGELFF
CDR3 DNA: TGCGCCAGCAGCTCCAATCGACTAGCGGAAAACACCGGGGAGCTGTTTTTT
J gene: TRBJ2-2
D gene: TRBD2
clone size: NA
V gene: TRBV5-1

CDR3 protein: CASSDSNRGDNQPQHF
CDR3 DNA: TGTGCCAGCAGTGACTCGAACAGGGGAGACAATCAGCCCCAGCATTTT
J gene: TRBJ1-5
D gene: TRBD1
clone size: NA
V gene: TRBV2

CDR3 protein: CSVEVGRSSGNTIYF
CDR3 DNA: TGCAGCGTTGAAGTGGGACGGAGCTCTGGAAACACCATATATTTT
J gene: TRBJ1-3
D gene: NA
clone size: NA
V gene: TRBV29-1

CDR3 protein: CASSLRSSYNEQFF
CDR3 DNA: TGTGCCAGCAGCTTGAGGAGCTCCTACAATGAGCAGTTCTTC
J gene: TRBJ2-1
D gene: NA
clone size: NA
V gene: TRBV11-2

CDR3 protein: CAITRDTRQEQYF
CDR3 DNA: TGTGCCATCACCAGGGACACCCGACAGGAGCAGTACTTC
J gene: TRBJ2-7
D gene: NA
clone size: few
V gene: TRBV10-3

CDR3 protein: CASRDRGGTDTQYF
CDR3 DNA: TGTGCCAGCAGAGACAGGGGTGGCACAGATACGCAGTATTTT
J gene: TRBJ2-3
D gene: TRBD1
clone size: NA
V gene: TRBV27